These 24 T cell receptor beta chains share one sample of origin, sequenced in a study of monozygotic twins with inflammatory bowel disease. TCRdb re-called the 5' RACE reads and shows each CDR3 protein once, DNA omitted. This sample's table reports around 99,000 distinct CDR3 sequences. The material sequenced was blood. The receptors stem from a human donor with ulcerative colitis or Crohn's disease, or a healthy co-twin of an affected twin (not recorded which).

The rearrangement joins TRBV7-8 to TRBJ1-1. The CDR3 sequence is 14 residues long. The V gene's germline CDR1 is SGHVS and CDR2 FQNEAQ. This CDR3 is CASSLRQGVNEAFF. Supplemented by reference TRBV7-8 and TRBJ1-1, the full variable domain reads GAGVSQSPRYKVAKRGQDVALRCDPISGHVSLFWYQQALGQGPEFLTYFQNEAQLDKSGLPSDRFFAERPEGSVSTLKIQRTQQEDSAVYLCASSLRQGVNEAFFGQGTRLTVV.

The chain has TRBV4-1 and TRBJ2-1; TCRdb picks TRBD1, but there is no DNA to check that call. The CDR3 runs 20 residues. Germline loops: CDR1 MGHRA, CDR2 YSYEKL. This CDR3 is CASSHPGQGASGAIYNEQFF.

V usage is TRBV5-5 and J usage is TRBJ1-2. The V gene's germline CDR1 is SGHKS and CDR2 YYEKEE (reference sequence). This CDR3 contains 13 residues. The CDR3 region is CASSLKADYGYTF.

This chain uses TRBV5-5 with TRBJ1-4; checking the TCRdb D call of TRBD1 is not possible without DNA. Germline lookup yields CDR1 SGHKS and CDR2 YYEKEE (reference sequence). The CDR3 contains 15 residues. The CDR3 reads CASSKGQGRGEKLFF.

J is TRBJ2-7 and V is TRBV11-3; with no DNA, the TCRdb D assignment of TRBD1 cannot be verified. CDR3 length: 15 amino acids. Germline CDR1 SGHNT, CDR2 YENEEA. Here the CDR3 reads CASSLRGQGLVEQYF.

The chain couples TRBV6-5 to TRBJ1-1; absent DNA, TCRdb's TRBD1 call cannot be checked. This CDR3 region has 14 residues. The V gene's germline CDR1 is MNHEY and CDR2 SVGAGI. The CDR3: CASSLKQGWNEAFF.

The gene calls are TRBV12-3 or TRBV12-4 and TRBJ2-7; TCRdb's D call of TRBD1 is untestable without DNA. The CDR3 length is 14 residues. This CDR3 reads CASSTYRDAYEQYF.

The CDR3 reads CASSLNSNEKLFF. The V and J genes are TRBV7-2 and TRBJ1-4. The CDR3 loop spans 13 amino acids. The germline V gene has CDR1 SGHTA and CDR2 FQGNSA.

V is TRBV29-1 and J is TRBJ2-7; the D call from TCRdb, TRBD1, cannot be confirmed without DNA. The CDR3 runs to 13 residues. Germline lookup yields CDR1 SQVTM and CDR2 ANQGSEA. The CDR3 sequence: CSVVRTGESEQYF.

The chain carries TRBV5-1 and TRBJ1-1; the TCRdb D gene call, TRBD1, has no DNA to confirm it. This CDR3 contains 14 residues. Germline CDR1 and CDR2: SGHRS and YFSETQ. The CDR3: CASSLVTEGTEAFF.

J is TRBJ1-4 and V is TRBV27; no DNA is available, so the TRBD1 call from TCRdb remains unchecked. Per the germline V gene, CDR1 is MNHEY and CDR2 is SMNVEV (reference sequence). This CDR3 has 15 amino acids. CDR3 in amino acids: CASSPGGPTNEKLFF.

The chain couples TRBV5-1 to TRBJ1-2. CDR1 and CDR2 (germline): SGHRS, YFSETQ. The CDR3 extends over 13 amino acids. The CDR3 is CASSLVGSDGYTF.

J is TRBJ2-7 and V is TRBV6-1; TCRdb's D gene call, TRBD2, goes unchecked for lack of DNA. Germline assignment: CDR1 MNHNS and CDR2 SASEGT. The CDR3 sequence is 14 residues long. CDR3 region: CASKLAVFSYEQYF.

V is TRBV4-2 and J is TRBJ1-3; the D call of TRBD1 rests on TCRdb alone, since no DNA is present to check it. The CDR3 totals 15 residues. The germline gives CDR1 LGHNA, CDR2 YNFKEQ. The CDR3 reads CASSLRDGTGNTIYF.

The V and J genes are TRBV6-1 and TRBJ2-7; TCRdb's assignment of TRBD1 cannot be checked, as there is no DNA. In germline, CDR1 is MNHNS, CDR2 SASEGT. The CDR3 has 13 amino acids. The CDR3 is CATTSGGAYEQYF.

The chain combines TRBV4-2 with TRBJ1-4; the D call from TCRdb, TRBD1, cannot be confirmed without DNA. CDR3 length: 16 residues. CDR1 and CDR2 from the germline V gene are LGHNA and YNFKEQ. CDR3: CASSQDWDHGGEKLFF.

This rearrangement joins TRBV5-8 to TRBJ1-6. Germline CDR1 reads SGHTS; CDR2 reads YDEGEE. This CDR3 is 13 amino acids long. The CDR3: CVSSLRRNSPLHF.

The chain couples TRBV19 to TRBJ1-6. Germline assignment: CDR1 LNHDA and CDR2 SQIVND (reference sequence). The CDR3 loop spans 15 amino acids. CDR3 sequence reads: CASSIRMEGNSPLHF.

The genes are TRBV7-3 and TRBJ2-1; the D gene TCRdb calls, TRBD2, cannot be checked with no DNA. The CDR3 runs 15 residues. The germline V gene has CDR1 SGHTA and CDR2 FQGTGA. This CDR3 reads CASSAQRTRGAEQFF.

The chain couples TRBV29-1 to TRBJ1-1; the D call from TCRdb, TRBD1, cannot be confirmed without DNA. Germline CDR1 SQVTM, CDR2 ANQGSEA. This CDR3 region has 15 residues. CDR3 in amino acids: CSVDHWEDHRAEAFF. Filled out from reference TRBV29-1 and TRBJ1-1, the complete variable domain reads SAVISQKPSRDICQRGTSLTIQCQVDSQVTMMFWYRQQPGQSLTLIATANQGSEATYESGFVIDKFPISRPNLTFSTLTVSNMSPEDSSIYLCSVDHWEDHRAEAFFGQGTRLTVV.

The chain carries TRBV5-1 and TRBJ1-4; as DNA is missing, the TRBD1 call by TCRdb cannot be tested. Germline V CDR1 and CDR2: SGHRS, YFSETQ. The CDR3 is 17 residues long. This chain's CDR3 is CASSPWTGPSTNEKLFF.

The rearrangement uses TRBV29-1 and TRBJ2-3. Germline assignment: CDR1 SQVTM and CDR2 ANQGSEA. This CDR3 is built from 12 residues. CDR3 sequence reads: CSVDRITDTQYF.

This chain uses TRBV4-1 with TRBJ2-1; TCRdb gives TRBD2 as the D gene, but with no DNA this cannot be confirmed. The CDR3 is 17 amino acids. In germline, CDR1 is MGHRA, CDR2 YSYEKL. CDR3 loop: CASSQGWEDSFYNEQFF.

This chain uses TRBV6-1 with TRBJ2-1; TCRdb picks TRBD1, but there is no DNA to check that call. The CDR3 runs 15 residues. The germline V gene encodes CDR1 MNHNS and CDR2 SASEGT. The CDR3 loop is CASSVLLGGYNEQFF.